This TCR beta chain was sequenced for a study of T cell repertoires in cytomegalovirus infection. Study-wide results and limits: The study identified carriers of CMV plus the relevant HLA from cumulative public TCR beta family frequency.

TCRdb itself ran the reads through MiXCR, one entry per CDR3 protein. The data hold 250,000 to 300,000 distinct CDR3 sequences, with 20% to 25% observed a single time. This clonotype was observed a few times. What it binds is not known. CDR3 length: 19 amino acids. V shed 4 bases and J 8 bases; nucleotides not matched to a gene: 23. The germline CDR1 and CDR2 sequences are LGHNA and YSLEER. Source: cultured PBMCs, taken from culture after CMV antigen stimulation. The receptor was derived from a human donor in good health (CMV status not recorded). Some clones in this sample may be carry-over from other donors' samples. The chain carries TRBV4-3 and TRBJ2-3, with TRBD2 identical over 8 bases. CDR3 in amino acids: CASSPEGAGTSHMVGTQYF. The CDR3 nucleotides are TGCGCCAGCAGCCCAGAAGGAGCCGGGACTAGTCACATGGTCGGTACGCAGTATTTT.